Reported below is one T cell receptor beta chain. The sample belongs to a study of blood T cell repertoires in COVID-19. Overall study: Sample material is recorded as cDNA or gDNA derived from T cells, B-cell-depleted T cells, or PBMCs.

The CDR3 is 15 residues long. CDR1 SQVTM and CDR2 ANQGSEA come from the germline V gene. Trimming took off 7 bases at V and 0 bases at J, with 17 bases between the two ends. Under the authors' procedure: Amplification of reference gene primers was used by the study to estimate nucleated cell counts. Clones were read by immunoSEQ multiplex PCR, and TCRdb kept only the in-frame ones, dropping some. The V and J calls and the clone size are those of that table, but D and trimming were determined from the DNA. Of 130,000 or so clones listed, 88% are singletons. The gene calls are TRBV29-1 and TRBJ2-3, with D possibly TRBD1 on 6 matching bases. Sequences were obtained from peripheral blood. This clonotype was obtained from a human donor in a cohort sampled during active COVID-19. For the CDR3, the DNA is TGCAGCGCATCGGACAGACTCCTTAGCACAGATACGCAGTATTTT. This sequence encodes CSASDRLLSTDTQYF.